These T cell receptor beta chains were read from a single sample in a study of neurological immune-mediated disorders. One entry per CDR3 protein, called by TCRdb with MiXCR from the 5' RACE reads. In the table there are some 71,000 distinct CDR3 sequences, about 10% of which are singletons. Sequences were obtained from PBMCs. The receptor source for this set is a man aged 30 to 45 in good health. Both conserved end residues are part of each CDR3. The order of the fields is J gene, V gene, CDR3 protein.

j_gene: TRBJ1-4; v_gene: TRBV6-5; CDR3aa: CASSYSQGVKEKLFF
j_gene: TRBJ2-1; v_gene: TRBV6-4; CDR3aa: CASSDWLSGNNEQFF
j_gene: TRBJ1-5; v_gene: TRBV5-1; CDR3aa: CASSLSAGRNQPQHF
j_gene: TRBJ2-5; v_gene: TRBV11-3; CDR3aa: CASSAGTGFVETQYF
j_gene: TRBJ2-1; v_gene: TRBV28; CDR3aa: CASTWTPPSYNEQFF
j_gene: TRBJ2-1; v_gene: TRBV5-1; CDR3aa: CASSLDPTSHEQFF
j_gene: TRBJ1-1; v_gene: TRBV5-1; CDR3aa: CASSPRGGINTEAFF
j_gene: TRBJ1-6; v_gene: TRBV5-1; CDR3aa: CASSSQGGYNSPLHF
j_gene: TRBJ1-5; v_gene: TRBV7-2; CDR3aa: CASTMGAGFNQPQHF
j_gene: TRBJ1-1; v_gene: TRBV20-1; CDR3aa: CSARSNREAFF
j_gene: TRBJ1-1; v_gene: TRBV29-1; CDR3aa: CSVVGQGHTEAFF
j_gene: TRBJ2-7; v_gene: TRBV5-1; CDR3aa: CASSLDGYYEQYF
j_gene: TRBJ2-1; v_gene: TRBV10-3; CDR3aa: CAITMTSGLAYNEQFF
j_gene: TRBJ2-3; v_gene: TRBV12-3/TRBV12-4; CDR3aa: CASSLVRAGAASTDTQYF
j_gene: TRBJ2-7; v_gene: TRBV10-1; CDR3aa: CASSESGQGNPYEQYF
j_gene: TRBJ1-4; v_gene: TRBV7-9; CDR3aa: CASSLRGDEKLFF
j_gene: TRBJ1-1; v_gene: TRBV5-1; CDR3aa: CASSRTGGRENTEAFF
j_gene: TRBJ2-1; v_gene: TRBV18; CDR3aa: CASSPTSGEQFF
j_gene: TRBJ2-1; v_gene: TRBV11-3; CDR3aa: CASSRGASGHNEQFF
j_gene: TRBJ1-5; v_gene: TRBV29-1; CDR3aa: CSVEEGGQPQHF
j_gene: TRBJ2-7; v_gene: TRBV5-5; CDR3aa: CASSPGLAEYEQYF
j_gene: TRBJ1-1; v_gene: TRBV30; CDR3aa: CAWSVSQDTEAFF
j_gene: TRBJ2-5; v_gene: TRBV10-2; CDR3aa: CASGNSGRAETQYF
j_gene: TRBJ2-3; v_gene: TRBV5-1; CDR3aa: CASSFAQGGGDTQYF
j_gene: TRBJ2-7; v_gene: TRBV28; CDR3aa: CASSLSGTGHSYEQYF
j_gene: TRBJ2-7; v_gene: TRBV27; CDR3aa: CASSGKAGVSYEQYF
j_gene: TRBJ1-2; v_gene: TRBV28; CDR3aa: CASRRGAENYGYTF
j_gene: TRBJ1-1; v_gene: TRBV7-8; CDR3aa: CASSLAGSEAFF
j_gene: TRBJ1-3; v_gene: TRBV6-1; CDR3aa: CASETGNTIYF
j_gene: TRBJ2-7; v_gene: TRBV27; CDR3aa: CASSSRRARWYEQYF
j_gene: TRBJ2-3; v_gene: TRBV6-4; CDR3aa: CASSPRDSGSADTQYF
j_gene: TRBJ2-3; v_gene: TRBV29-1; CDR3aa: CSVDRVGAIDTQYF
j_gene: TRBJ2-7; v_gene: TRBV5-1; CDR3aa: CASSFSWLAGGEQYF